The entry below describes one T cell receptor beta chain. This entry is derived from a study of technical replicates of blood from a handful of donors. This table comes from immunoSEQ multiplex PCR, and its TCRdb copy is limited to in-frame clones, with some not included. The top ten clones hold roughly 4% of a sample with tens of thousands of clones, more than 90% of them seen once. CDR3 size: 15 residues. Trimming at V came to 2 bases and at J to 7 bases, leaving 9 bases not matched to a gene. The germline V gene has CDR1 SGHVS and CDR2 FQNEAQ. The gene calls are TRBV7-8 and TRBJ2-7, with 9 bases fitting TRBD2. Material for sequencing was PBMCs. The TCR comes from a human donor in good health. Some clones in this sample may be carry-over from other donors' samples. CDR3 in amino acids: CASSLNSGGGVEQYF. Here the CDR3 DNA reads TGTGCCAGCAGCTTAAATAGCGGCGGGGGGGTAGAGCAGTACTTC.